The 25 T cell receptor beta chains given below trace back to one sample, sequenced in a study of blood T cell repertoires in COVID-19. Only in-frame clones appear in the TCRdb table, and some are missing; sequencing was by immunoSEQ multiplex PCR. The table shows about 180,000 clones, with around 90% occurring only once. Sequenced input: peripheral blood. The receptors shown here come from a man between 60 and 75 years old with COVID-19, enrolled during active disease.

The chain employs TRBV10-3 and TRBJ2-1, with 8 bases identical to TRBD2. Germline V gives CDR1 ENHRY, CDR2 SYGVKD. The trim removed 2 bases at V and 5 bases at J, leaving 11 bases unmatched. The CDR3 is made up of 17 amino acids. The CDR3 DNA follows: TGTGCCATCAGTGAGGGGGTTGGACTAGCAGCAAACAATGAGCAGTTCTTC. It yields the protein CAISEGVGLAANNEQFF.

This clone appeared once. The chain combines TRBV10-3 with TRBJ2-5, with TRBD2 as a possible D gene (5 bases). Germline-derived CDR1 and CDR2 are ENHRY and SYGVKD. V gave up 4 bases and J gave up 2 bases, with 11 bases separating them. The CDR3 spans 14 residues. CDR3 residues: CAISGLSTQETQYF. For the CDR3, the DNA is TGTGCCATCAGTGGACTAAGCACTCAAGAGACCCAGTACTTC.

The chain recombines TRBV7-9 with TRBJ2-1; 10 bases are shared with TRBD2. This CDR3 region has 15 residues. The J segment lost 7 bases and the V segment lost 1 base, leaving 4 bases of the junction unmatched. Germline V CDR1 and CDR2: SEHNR, FQNEAQ (reference sequence). The CDR3 DNA sequence: TGTGCCAGCAGCTTAGTTGGGGGACTAGCGAATGAGCAGTTCTTC. It codes for CASSLVGGLANEQFF. Supplemented by reference TRBV7-9 and TRBJ2-1, the full variable domain reads DTGVSQNPRHKITKRGQNVTFRCDPISEHNRLYWYRQTLGQGPEFLTYFQNEAQLEKSRLLSDRFSAERPKGSFSTLEIQRTEQGDSAMYLCASSLVGGLANEQFFGPGTRLTVL.

The chain recombines TRBV6-5 with TRBJ2-7; TRBD1 aligns across 7 bases. Germline CDR1 MNHEY, CDR2 SVGAGI. CDR3 size: 15 residues. V dropped 6 bases and J dropped 7; count of bases not matched to a gene: 15. CDR3 in DNA: TGTGCCAGCAGATTTACAGGGGCCGACAAGGGGGAGCAGTACTTC. It encodes CASRFTGADKGEQYF.

The J gene is TRBJ1-2, the V gene TRBV10-3, with 7 nucleotides matching TRBD1. The CDR3 is 11 amino acids. Germline CDR1 is ENHRY and CDR2 is SYGVKD. V lost 10 bases to trimming and J lost 3 bases; unmatched junction nucleotides: 2. The chain's CDR3 is CATGQDYGYTF. The CDR3 DNA sequence: TGTGCCACTGGACAGGACTATGGCTACACCTTC.

The V call is TRBV5-1, the J call TRBJ1-6; D possibly corresponds to TRBD1 (5 bases). The CDR3 is 16 amino acids. The V end was cut by 0 bases, the J end by 3 bases, with 10 bases between. The V gene's germline CDR1 is SGHRS and CDR2 YFSETQ. This chain's CDR3 is CASSLAGGGYNSPLHF. The CDR3 DNA reads as TGCGCCAGCAGCTTGGCCGGGGGGGGCTATAATTCACCCCTCCACTTT.

The genes are TRBV11-2 and TRBJ1-4; D is unclear. CDR3 length equals 15 residues. Trimming removed 5 bases from V and 0 bases from J, with 10 bases in between. Germline loops: CDR1 SGHAT, CDR2 FQNNGV. The CDR3 region has the DNA TGTGCCAGCAGCCTCTCAGGTCCAACTAATGAAAAACTGTTTTTT. Amino acid sequence: CASSLSGPTNEKLFF.

The chain couples TRBV5-6 to TRBJ1-2; D is possibly TRBD1 (5 bases). Trimming pared 1 base from V and 4 bases from J, leaving 14 bases between. This CDR3 has 15 amino acids. Looked up from germline, CDR1 is SGHDT and CDR2 is YYEEEE. The CDR3 DNA follows: TGTGCCAGCAGCTTGTTTGGCAACGGGGGCTATGGCTACACCTTC. It codes for CASSLFGNGGYGYTF.

V is TRBV5-1 and J is TRBJ2-5; a weak D match, TRBD2 (5 bases). V lost 4 bases and J 4 bases, leaving 11 bases between the germline ends. The CDR3 runs 13 residues. The germline CDR1 and CDR2 sequences are SGHRS and YFSETQ. CDR3 in DNA: TGCGCCAGCAGCGGACTGACGAGAGAGACCCAGTACTTC. Its protein product is CASSGLTRETQYF.

This chain uses TRBV6-2 or TRBV6-3 with TRBJ1-1; D remains unclear. The CDR3 covers 14 residues. CDR1 MNHEY and CDR2 SVGEGT come from the germline V gene. V lost 3 bases to trimming and J lost 4 bases, with 12 bases between them. CDR3 in amino acids: CASSYGVGSTEAFF. CDR3 nucleotide sequence: TGTGCCAGCAGTTATGGAGTCGGGAGCACTGAAGCTTTCTTT.

This sequence joins TRBV10-3 and TRBJ1-3; no clear D. The CDR3 loop spans 12 amino acids. V dropped 1 base and J dropped 8 bases, with 6 bases sitting between them. Per the germline V gene, CDR1 is ENHRY and CDR2 is SYGVKD. The CDR3, as DNA: TGTGCCATCAGTGAGTTTACAGACACCATATATTTT. This codes for CAISEFTDTIYF.

The chain is built from TRBV28 and TRBJ2-7; D might be TRBD2 (6 bases). Trimming stripped 3 bases from V and 0 bases from J, with 9 bases between. Germline V lookup: CDR1 MDHEN, CDR2 SYDVKM. This CDR3 has 14 residues. CDR3 sequence reads: CASSLVGGSYEQYF. CDR3 bases: TGTGCCAGCAGTTTGGTCGGGGGCTCCTACGAGCAGTACTTC. Full variable domain (outside the CDR3, taken from reference TRBV28 and TRBJ2-7): DVKVTQSSRYLVKRTGEKVFLECVQDMDHENMFWYRQDPGLGLRLIYFSYDVKMKEKGDIPEGYSVSREKKERFSLILESASTNQTSMYLCASSLVGGSYEQYFGPGTRLTVT.

The rearrangement joins TRBV6-5 to TRBJ1-6, with TRBD1 identical over 8 bases. V shed 3 bases, J shed 9 bases, and the junction held 7 bases outside the gene matches. CDR1 is MNHEY, CDR2 SVGAGI, per germline. The CDR3 spans 15 residues. In nucleotides, the CDR3 is TGTGCCAGCAGTTATGGGCAGGGGGCTGGTTCACCCCTCCACTTT. It specifies CASSYGQGAGSPLHF.

The chain carries TRBV7-8 and TRBJ2-3; 8 positions agree with TRBD2. Per the germline V gene, CDR1 is SGHVS and CDR2 is FQNEAQ. The V gene end was trimmed by 6 bases and the J gene end by 9 bases; junction bases not matched to a gene: 5. This CDR3 comprises 12 residues. The CDR3 sequence: CASSVERGTQYF. CDR3 bases: TGTGCCAGCAGTGTTGAGCGGGGGACGCAGTATTTT.

The rearrangement joins TRBV10-2 to TRBJ1-2; unclear D gene. The ends were cut back, 5 bases at V and 8 bases at J, with 12 bases in the middle. The CDR3 extends over 12 amino acids. Germline V gene lookup returns CDR1 WSHSY and CDR2 SAAADI. CDR3 residues: CASSLMGSGYTF. The DNA for the CDR3 is TGCGCCAGCAGTCTAATGGGGAGCGGCTACACCTTC.

The rearrangement uses TRBV3-1 (or the pseudogene TRBV3-2) and TRBJ2-7; 7 bases align to TRBD1. The germline CDR1 and CDR2 sequences are LGHDT and YNNKEL (reference sequence). The CDR3 covers 16 residues. V shed 3 bases, J shed 6 bases, and the junction held 14 bases outside the gene matches. This CDR3 reads CASSHYPGQTISEQYF. CDR3 bases: TGTGCCAGCAGCCATTACCCGGGACAGACCATTTCCGAGCAGTACTTC.

The chain joins TRBV24-1 to TRBJ1-2; D may be TRBD1 (6 bases). CDR3 length equals 15 residues. V was pared by 3 bases and J by 4 bases, with 14 bases between. Germline loops: CDR1 KGHDR, CDR2 SFDVKD. This CDR3 is CATSDRSTGSYGYTF. For the CDR3, the DNA is TGTGCCACCAGTGATCGATCGACAGGTAGCTATGGCTACACCTTC.

The V call is TRBV14, the J call TRBJ1-2; the match to TRBD1 covers 7 bases. CDR3 length: 15 residues. The germline gives CDR1 SGHDN, CDR2 FVKESK. Trimming removed 4 bases from V and 4 bases from J; junction bases left unmatched: 9. The CDR3 nucleotides read TGTGCCAGCAGCCTGGGACAGTGGGGCGTCTATGGCTACACCTTC. Amino acids: CASSLGQWGVYGYTF.

The gene calls are TRBV21-1 and TRBJ1-1. TRBV21-1 represents a pseudogene. This CDR3 spans 15 amino acids. The CDR3 DNA is TGTGCCATCGGGAGGGGGGCTTTGTTTGGCACTGAAGCTTTCTTT. Its translation is CAIGRGALFGTEAFF.

This clone was observed a single time. The rearrangement joins TRBV18 to TRBJ2-5, with D possibly matching TRBD2 (6 bases). Trimming stripped 2 bases from V and 5 bases from J, with 9 bases between. The germline V gene has CDR1 KGHSH and CDR2 LQKENI. The CDR3 covers 13 residues. CDR3 amino acids: CASSPTGTETQYF. Here the CDR3 DNA reads TGTGCCAGCTCACCAACGGGGACTGAGACCCAGTACTTC.

The chain uses TRBV6-2 or TRBV6-3 and TRBJ1-1, with 7 bases fitting TRBD1. Germline-derived CDR1 and CDR2 are MNHEY and SVGEGT. The CDR3 is made up of 15 amino acids. The V gene end was trimmed by 5 bases and the J gene end by 5 bases; junction bases not matched to a gene: 11. The CDR3 DNA sequence: TGTGCCAGCAGTGACGCTCCAGGGGGAGGAACTGAAGCTTTCTTT. Its protein product is CASSDAPGGGTEAFF.

This clone was counted between two and nine times. The V and J genes are TRBV5-6 and TRBJ1-4; 8 bases align to TRBD1. The CDR3 loop spans 15 amino acids. V was clipped by 2 bases and J by 4 bases; unmatched bases: 4. Germline CDR1 SGHDT, CDR2 YYEEEE. CDR3 residues: CASSFRTGHNEKLFF. The CDR3 region has the DNA TGTGCCAGCAGCTTCCGGACAGGGCATAATGAAAAACTGTTTTTT.

This clone showed up just once. V gene TRBV29-1 combines with J gene TRBJ2-7, with D possibly matching TRBD2 (6 bases). V was trimmed by 5 bases and J by 1 base, leaving 12 bases between them. Per germline, CDR1 SQVTM and CDR2 ANQGSEA. The CDR3 is 13 residues long. The CDR3 coding sequence is TGCAGCGTTCCGGGACTGGTGTCCTACGAGCAGTACTTC. Translating it yields CSVPGLVSYEQYF.

The genes are TRBV11-2 and TRBJ2-1, with TRBD2 matching over 11 bases. Per germline, CDR1 SGHAT and CDR2 FQNNGV. The CDR3 is made up of 15 amino acids. V trimming: 5 bases; J trimming: 7 bases; junction bases outside the gene matches: 7. CDR3 region: CASSPGLAVGNEQFF. In DNA, the CDR3 is TGTGCCAGCAGCCCGGGACTAGCGGTGGGGAATGAGCAGTTCTTC.

This clone was seen a handful of times. This CDR3 reads CATWDLPYEQYF. CDR3 coding DNA: TGTGCCACTTGGGACTTACCCTACGAGCAGTACTTC. This chain uses TRBV10-3 with TRBJ2-7; a possible D gene is TRBD2 (6 bases). The V gene's germline CDR1 is ENHRY and CDR2 SYGVKD. The V end was cut by 10 bases, the J end by 2 bases, with 12 bases between. This CDR3 region has 12 residues.